This TCR beta chain derives from a study of T cells after yellow fever vaccination. A note on this clonotype: What it recognizes is unknown.

Study-level results: Reappearance after the booster was observed for most primary-vaccination clones (roughly 97% CD4, around 90% CD8). Researchers noted that a small share of clonotypes showed up in both CD4 and CD8 compartments. Within FACS-sorted repertoires, abundant clonotypes contaminating from the bulk population could be present.

Germline lookup yields CDR1 SGHTA and CDR2 FQGNSA. This CDR3 is built from 13 residues. V was trimmed by 8 bases and J by 0 bases, leaving 8 bases between them. TCRdb passed the 5' RACE reads through MiXCR, listing each CDR3 protein once. The sample holds 500,000 to 650,000 distinct CDR3 sequences, around an eighth seen once. The chain employs TRBV7-2 and TRBJ1-3, with no clear D. The sequence was obtained from a man younger than 45 who received the YFV17D yellow fever vaccine. The sample was PBMCs, taken on the day of the yellow fever booster vaccination. The CDR3 loop is CASAWGSGNTIYF. The CDR3 nucleotides read TGTGCCAGCGCTTGGGGCTCTGGAAACACCATATATTTT. Looking up the rest from reference TRBV7-2 and TRBJ1-3 gives the full variable domain: GAGVSQSPSNKVTEKGKDVELRCDPISGHTALYWYRQSLGQGLEFLIYFQGNSAPDKSGLPSDRFSAERTGGSVSTLTIQRTQQEDSAVYLCASAWGSGNTIYFGEGSWLTVV.